Each of the 22 T cell receptor beta chains below was sequenced from the same sample in a study of cytomegalovirus exposure and HLA in healthy donors (dated by TCRdb to 2016 to 2017). Library creation used the immunoSEQ multiplex PCR assay. The multiplex PCR relied on a mix of 60 forward primers for TCR Vbeta segments and 13 reverse primers for TCR Jbeta segments. Not all clones reach the TCRdb copy of this immuneACCESS table, which keeps in-frame sequences only. Checked studies attribute under half of the gap to unresolved V genes and leave the rest unexplained. The sample data list 150,000 to 200,000 clones, and around 75% of these were observed just once. Around 2.6% of the sample goes to the ten largest clones. The sequenced sample consisted of PBMCs. The origin of the receptors is a female donor in good health and CMV-seronegative.

The chain links TRBV6-4 to TRBJ2-3; D is unclear. The V end lost 0 bases, the J end lost 0 bases, and 10 bases lay between the germline ends. This CDR3 is built from 16 residues. Germline CDR1 reads MRHNA; CDR2 reads SNTAGT. CDR3 sequence (DNA): TGTGCCAGCAGTGACTCATCGACTTACAGCACAGATACGCAGTATTTT. Amino acid sequence: CASSDSSTYSTDTQYF.

This chain connects TRBV7-9 to TRBJ1-3; D uncertain. This CDR3 spans 13 amino acids. V lost 5 bases, J lost 3 bases, and 8 bases lay in between. Germline CDR1 reads SEHNR; CDR2 reads FQNEAQ (reference sequence). Here the CDR3 reads CASSTNGGNTIYF. The CDR3 DNA reads TGTGCCAGCAGCACAAATGGTGGAAACACCATATATTTT.

The V call is TRBV6-5, the J call TRBJ2-7; TRBD1 might be the D (6 bases). Germline values: CDR1 MNHEY, CDR2 SVGAGI. The CDR3 consists of 12 residues. V lost 5 bases, J lost 3 bases, and 8 bases lay in between. CDR3 in DNA: TGTGCCAGCAGTGGGGGCGGCTACGAGCAGTACTTC. Amino acids: CASSGGGYEQYF.

This sequence joins TRBV5-1 and TRBJ1-2; 10 nucleotides line up with TRBD1. CDR3 length: 15 residues. CDR1 and CDR2 from the germline V gene are SGHRS and YFSETQ. The ends lost 4 bases at V and 7 bases at J; junction bases unmatched: 10. This CDR3 reads CASSLQADRGFGYTF. In DNA, the CDR3 is TGCGCCAGCAGCCTGCAAGCGGACAGGGGGTTTGGCTACACCTTC. Based on the CDR3 plus reference TRBV5-1 and TRBJ1-2, the full variable domain is KAGVTQTPRYLIKTRGQQVTLSCSPISGHRSVSWYQQTPGQGLQFLFEYFSETQRNKGNFPGRFSGRQFSNSRSEMNVSTLELGDSALYLCASSLQADRGFGYTFGSGTRLTVV.

CDR3 DNA sequence: TGTGCCAGCAGCGTAGGGCCCGAGCAGTTCTTC. It codes for CASSVGPEQFF. The chain has TRBV9 and TRBJ2-1; D not resolved. V lost 0 bases, J lost 10 bases, and 5 bases lay in between. The CDR3 covers 11 residues. Germline CDR1 and CDR2: SGDLS and YYNGEE.

This clone has just one count. The rearrangement uses TRBV7-2 and TRBJ2-1, with D tentatively TRBD2 (5 bases). Trimming removed 5 bases from V and 8 bases from J, with 25 bases in between. Per germline, CDR1 SGHTA and CDR2 FQGNSA. The CDR3 length is 17 residues. CDR3 region: CASSTRLSGSSWDEQFF. CDR3 in DNA: TGTGCCAGCAGCACCCGGTTGAGCGGCAGCAGTTGGGATGAGCAGTTCTTC.

The V and J genes are TRBV5-4 and TRBJ2-1, with TRBD2 matching 8 bases. Germline V gene sequence: CDR1 SGHNT, CDR2 YYREEE (reference sequence). The trim removed 4 bases at V and 7 bases at J, leaving 7 bases unmatched. This CDR3 contains 14 residues. The CDR3: CASSPRGGRNEQFF. CDR3 coding DNA: TGTGCCAGCAGCCCGAGGGGCGGGAGGAATGAGCAGTTCTTC.

The V gene is TRBV6-6, the J gene TRBJ2-5, with 15 bases fitting TRBD2. V shed 6 bases, J shed 4 bases, and the junction held 6 bases outside the gene matches. Germline lookup yields CDR1 MNHNY and CDR2 SVGAGI (reference sequence). This CDR3 is 16 amino acids long. The CDR3, as DNA: TGTGCCAGCAGCGGACTAGCGGGAGGGGGGGGAGAGACCCAGTACTTC. Translated: CASSGLAGGGGETQYF.

This chain uses TRBV18 with TRBJ1-1, with D perhaps TRBD1 (6 bases). The CDR3 consists of 14 residues. The V end lost 2 bases, the J end lost 5 bases, and 12 bases lay between the germline ends. The V gene's germline CDR1 is KGHSH and CDR2 LQKENI. The CDR3 region has the DNA TGTGCCAGCTCACCAAAAGGGGGGGGGACTGAAGCTTTCTTT. The encoded protein is CASSPKGGGTEAFF.

This rearrangement joins TRBV4-2 to TRBJ2-7; unclear D gene. CDR1 and CDR2 from the germline V gene are LGHNA and YNFKEQ. Between the trimmed V and J ends, which lost 2 bases and 5 bases, there was a span of 13 bases. The CDR3 is 14 amino acids. For the CDR3, the DNA is TGTGCCAGCAGCCAAACTACCCCAGATGACGAGCAGTACTTC. It translates to CASSQTTPDDEQYF.

V gene TRBV5-1 combines with J gene TRBJ2-1, with 13 bases fitting TRBD2. This CDR3 region has 17 residues. Germline CDR1 and CDR2: SGHRS and YFSETQ. J was trimmed by 7 bases and V by 0 bases; bases with no gene match: 7. CDR3 DNA sequence: TGCGCCAGCAGCTTGGAACGGGGACTAGCGGGAAGAAATGAGCAGTTCTTC. This sequence encodes CASSLERGLAGRNEQFF.

This clone was seen a handful of times. This chain joins TRBV7-9 and TRBJ1-5; tentative D call: TRBD1 (6 bases). This CDR3 spans 16 amino acids. Germline assignment: CDR1 SEHNR and CDR2 FQNEAQ (reference sequence). The V and J ends lost 1 base and 2 bases respectively, with 12 bases between them. The chain's CDR3 is CASSLERSGGNQPQHF. In DNA, the CDR3 is TGTGCCAGCAGCTTAGAACGATCAGGGGGCAATCAGCCCCAGCATTTT.

V usage is TRBV30 and J usage is TRBJ1-5; D not certain. The CDR3 consists of 13 residues. V dropped 1 base and J dropped 1 base, with 5 bases sitting between them. Germline V CDR1 and CDR2: GTSNPN, SVGIG (reference sequence). CDR3 bases: TGTGCCTGGAGTGGACTGAGCAATCAGCCCCAGCATTTT. Amino acids: CAWSGLSNQPQHF.

With regard to this clone: Other DNA sequences within the sample encode an identical CDR3. The rearrangement joins TRBV7-8 to TRBJ2-1; no clear D. The V gene lost 1 base and the J gene lost 4 bases, with 11 bases spanning the gap. Germline V lookup: CDR1 SGHVS, CDR2 FQNEAQ. The CDR3 covers 15 residues. The CDR3 spells CASSLDLGSYNEQFF. The DNA of the CDR3 is TGTGCCAGCAGCTTAGATCTAGGCTCTTACAATGAGCAGTTCTTC.

The chain employs TRBV2 and TRBJ2-3; no reliable D call. V was shortened by 9 bases and J by 0 bases, with 16 bases between the two germline ends. Germline-derived CDR1 and CDR2 are SNHLY and FYNNEI. CDR3 length equals 15 residues. The CDR3 spells CASFYMPGSTDTQYF. CDR3 coding DNA: TGTGCCAGTTTCTATATGCCCGGGAGCACAGATACGCAGTATTTT.

This clone came up once. The rearrangement joins TRBV4-1 to TRBJ1-6, with D unclear. This CDR3 contains 16 residues. V gave up 1 base and J gave up 7 bases, with 14 bases separating them. Germline CDR1 reads MGHRA; CDR2 reads YSYEKL. CDR3 sequence: CASSQVLSVRNSPLHF. CDR3 in DNA: TGCGCCAGCAGCCAAGTACTTTCCGTACGGAATTCACCCCTCCACTTT.

The chain has TRBV9 and TRBJ1-1; D is perhaps TRBD1 (5 bases). Germline CDR1 and CDR2: SGDLS and YYNGEE. V was cut by 4 bases and J by 2 bases, with 12 bases left in between. This CDR3 comprises 14 residues. The DNA for the CDR3 is TGTGCCAGCAGCCCTCTGGGGGGAAACACTGAAGCTTTCTTT. It specifies CASSPLGGNTEAFF.

This chain connects TRBV20-1 to TRBJ2-1; D unclear. CDR3 length equals 11 residues. V was clipped by 1 base and J by 6 bases, with 4 bases between them. CDR1 DFQATT and CDR2 SNEGSKA come from the germline V gene (reference sequence). In DNA, the CDR3 is TGCAGTGCTAGAGCCGTCAATGAGCAGTTCTTC. This codes for CSARAVNEQFF.

The V and J genes are TRBV11-2 and TRBJ2-1; 10 positions match TRBD2. With V trimmed by 7 bases and J by 3 bases, 6 bases remained unmatched. Germline V lookup: CDR1 SGHAT, CDR2 FQNNGV. There are 15 residues in the CDR3. As DNA, the CDR3 is TGTGCCAGCATCCCCGGACTAGCGGACTACAATGAGCAGTTCTTC. This sequence encodes CASIPGLADYNEQFF.

The table lists this clone with a few counts. It is likely a read error: a sequence one base away is far more abundant. This sequence joins TRBV7-9 and TRBJ1-1; maybe TRBD1 (5 bases). CDR3 size: 14 residues. The V gene's germline CDR1 is SEHNR and CDR2 FQNEAQ (reference sequence). CDR3 residues: CATSLASTGGEAFF. In DNA, the CDR3 is TGTGCCACCAGCTTAGCGAGTACAGGTGGTGAAGCTTTCTTT.

This sequence joins TRBV5-1 and TRBJ2-5, with TRBD2 identical over 8 bases. Near its end, the DNA agrees better with TRBJ2-7, so the J call may be wrong. Germline assignment: CDR1 SGHRS and CDR2 YFSETQ. The CDR3 covers 15 residues. CDR3 sequence reads: CASSPGGGYTYEQYF. DNA for the CDR3: TGCGCCAGCAGCCCCGGCGGGGGGTATACCTACGAGCAGTACTTC.

The chain employs TRBV7-2 and TRBJ2-7, with D hard to call. The CDR3 sequence is 13 residues long. The V end lost 1 base, the J end lost 7 bases, and 11 bases lay between the germline ends. The germline V gene has CDR1 SGHTA and CDR2 FQGNSA. CDR3 nucleotide sequence: TGTGCCAGCAGCTTAGGAGGCAGACCTGAGCAGTACTTC. It encodes CASSLGGRPEQYF. Looking up the rest from reference TRBV7-2 and TRBJ2-7 gives the full variable domain: GAGVSQSPSNKVTEKGKDVELRCDPISGHTALYWYRQSLGQGLEFLIYFQGNSAPDKSGLPSDRFSAERTGGSVSTLTIQRTQQEDSAVYLCASSLGGRPEQYFGPGTRLTVT.